The next 8 T cell receptor beta chains were all read from a single sample in a study of CD8+CD57+ T cells in acquired aplastic anemia (dated by TCRdb to the late 2010s). Sequencing used an Illumina HiSeq 2000. Profiling of TCR beta VDJ combinations and CDR3 sequences used genomic DNA as the template. The raw public data were reprocessed by TCRdb itself: fastp quality trimming at Q25, MiXCR clonotype calling, in-frame beta chains only. Rows with a matching CDR3 protein are joined into one entry that keeps the most common DNA and genes. For this sample there are about 470,000 distinct CDR3 sequences; approximately 33% appear just once. The ten most abundant clones make up less than 0.85% of the sample. The patients picked for sequencing were ones in whom flow cytometry had shown an expansion of CD8+CD57+ cells. The sequenced material came from sorted CD4+, CD8+, or CD8+CD57+ T cells (not recorded which) from PBMCs. These receptors were taken from a human donor with aplastic anemia.

This clonotype was observed a few times. CDR3 amino acids: CSATGQGAYYEQYF. DNA of the CDR3: TGCAGTGCCACTGGACAGGGGGCATATTACGAGCAGTACTTC. The gene calls are TRBV20-1 and TRBJ2-7; 11 positions match TRBD1. The CDR3 consists of 14 residues. The V gene end was trimmed by 6 bases and the J gene end by 4 bases; junction bases not matched to a gene: 8. Germline V gene lookup returns CDR1 DFQATT and CDR2 SNEGSKA (reference sequence).

This chain joins TRBV5-1 and TRBJ2-5, with TRBD2 identical over 14 bases. CDR3 length: 15 residues. Germline lookup yields CDR1 SGHRS and CDR2 YFSETQ. V was pared by 4 bases and J by 6 bases, with 5 bases of the junction left unmatched. The CDR3 nucleotides are TGCGCCAGCAGCCCGGGACTAGCGGGGGTTCAGACCCAGTACTTC. Its translation: CASSPGLAGVQTQYF.

The sample holds many counts of this clonotype. This sequence joins TRBV20-1 and TRBJ2-7; D is unclear. Germline V gives CDR1 DFQATT, CDR2 SNEGSKA (reference sequence). The CDR3 length is 12 residues. The germline V and J ends were trimmed by 5 bases and 3 bases, with 11 bases remaining between them. CDR3 protein: CSAHQKDYEQYF. The CDR3 DNA sequence: TGCAGTGCTCACCAGAAGGACTACGAGCAGTACTTC.

Points on this clonotype: A much larger clone lies one base from this, so it may be a read error. V usage is TRBV4-3 and J usage is TRBJ1-5; D remains unclear. Germline V CDR1 and CDR2: LGHNA, YSLEER. V shed 4 bases and J shed 7 bases, with 11 bases lying between them. CDR3 length: 13 residues. The CDR3, as DNA: TGCGCCAGCAGCCGAGTCCTTAAGCAGCCCCAGCATTTT. Translation gives CASSRVLKQPQHF.

Many counts were recorded for this clonotype. The chain couples TRBV29-1 to TRBJ1-1, with D hard to call. This CDR3 has 14 residues. V shed 2 bases and J shed 4 bases, with 14 bases lying between them. Germline lookup yields CDR1 SQVTM and CDR2 ANQGSEA. The CDR3 sequence: CSVEYSLSGTEAFF. In DNA form, the CDR3 reads TGCAGCGTTGAATATAGCTTATCGGGCACTGAAGCTTTCTTT.

This clonotype was counted only a few times. The chain joins TRBV2 to TRBJ2-7; 9 nucleotides agree with TRBD1. This CDR3 contains 17 residues. Looked up from germline, CDR1 is SNHLY and CDR2 is FYNNEI. J gave up 0 bases and V 0 bases, and 6 bases lay outside the gene matches. As DNA, the CDR3 is TGTGCCAGCAGTGAAGCTTGGGACAGGGTAAGCTCCTACGAGCAGTACTTC. It is translated as CASSEAWDRVSSYEQYF.

This clonotype was recorded at least ten times. The junction shows a germline mismatch at one end, possibly a read error. The V gene is TRBV5-6, the J gene TRBJ2-7; TRBD2 might be the D (5 bases). The CDR3 is 11 amino acids. Germline values: CDR1 SGHDT, CDR2 YYEEEE. CDR3 in DNA: TGCGCCAGCAGCTTGGCGGGTGAGCAGTACTTC. It encodes CASSLAGEQYF.

Ten or more counts support this clonotype. The chain has TRBV2 and TRBJ2-1; D is unclear. V was cut by 4 bases and J by 2 bases, with 12 bases left in between. CDR3 size: 15 residues. Germline V lookup: CDR1 SNHLY, CDR2 FYNNEI. The CDR3 DNA reads TGTGCCAGCAGTGGATCCAGCGTACCCTACAATGAGCAGTTCTTC. The encoded protein is CASSGSSVPYNEQFF.